One and the same sample provided the 13 T cell receptor beta chains below, sequenced in a study of neurological immune-mediated disorders. TCRdb reprocessed the 5' RACE reads via MiXCR and lists one record per CDR3 protein. The sample holds 45,000 to 50,000 distinct CDR3 sequences, roughly 4.1% seen once. Sequenced: PBMCs. The receptor source for this set is a woman aged 60-70 years with multiple sclerosis.

This clonotype was found many times. The chain links TRBV4-1 to TRBJ1-1, with D tentatively TRBD1 (5 bases). This CDR3 has 14 amino acids. V was pared by 1 base and J by 3 bases, with 9 bases between. The V gene's germline CDR1 is MGHRA and CDR2 YSYEKL. The CDR3 bases are TGCGCCAGCAGCCAAGCACCCAGGGACACTGAAGCTTTCTTT. Translated, it gives CASSQAPRDTEAFF.

This clonotype was counted ten times or more. The chain combines TRBV28 with TRBJ1-2, with D perhaps TRBD1 (5 bases). V was trimmed by 8 bases and J by 2 bases, leaving 12 bases between them. This CDR3 spans 13 amino acids. The germline V gene has CDR1 MDHEN and CDR2 SYDVKM. The DNA of the CDR3 is TGTGCCAGCTCCGGGGGAGAGAACTATGGCTACACCTTC. This sequence encodes CASSGGENYGYTF.

This clonotype has a count of ten or more. CDR3 nucleotide sequence: TGTGCCAGCAGTTCGGGCTTACAAGAGACCCAGTACTTC. Its translation: CASSSGLQETQYF. The chain links TRBV6-5 to TRBJ2-5; D unclear. This CDR3 is built from 13 residues. Trimming left V 4 bases short and J 2 bases short, with 8 bases between. Germline-derived CDR1 and CDR2 are MNHEY and SVGAGI.

The chain uses TRBV10-3 and TRBJ1-3; maybe TRBD1 (5 bases). CDR1 is ENHRY and CDR2 is SYGVKD in the germline V gene. Trimming cost V 11 bases and J 1 base, with 12 bases left between them. This CDR3 has 13 residues. DNA for the CDR3: TGTGCCGCAAAACAGGCATCTGGAAACACCATATATTTT. This gives the protein CAAKQASGNTIYF.

This clonotype occurred many times. This chain connects TRBV11-2 to TRBJ2-2; the D is unclear. This CDR3 is built from 16 residues. V shed 5 bases and J shed 0 bases, with 13 bases lying between them. Per germline, CDR1 SGHAT and CDR2 FQNNGV. The CDR3: CASSRRALSNTGELFF. CDR3 DNA: TGTGCCAGCAGCCGACGGGCACTTTCGAACACCGGGGAGCTGTTTTTT. Based on the CDR3 plus reference TRBV11-2 and TRBJ2-2, the full variable domain is EAGVAQSPRYKIIEKRQSVAFWCNPISGHATLYWYQQILGQGPKLLIQFQNNGVVDDSQLPKDRFSAERLKGVDSTLKIQPAKLEDSAVYLCASSRRALSNTGELFFGEGSRLTVL.

V is TRBV5-1 and J is TRBJ2-7; D may be TRBD2 (5 bases). CDR1 and CDR2 from the germline V gene are SGHRS and YFSETQ. This CDR3 contains 14 residues. Trimming pared 4 bases from V and 7 bases from J, leaving 18 bases between. This chain's CDR3 is CASSPSGDSGEQYF. CDR3 in DNA: TGCGCCAGCAGCCCCTCAGGTGACTCGGGGGAGCAGTACTTC.

This clonotype was seen at least ten times. CDR3 DNA sequence: TGTGCCAGCAGTAGGTCGGGGGGGCCGGTAAGGAATACGCAGTATTTT. Its translation: CASSRSGGPVRNTQYF. The gene calls are TRBV28 and TRBJ2-3; TRBD2 matches at 8 bases. The CDR3 runs 16 residues. V was clipped by 5 bases and J by 7 bases; unmatched bases: 14. Germline CDR1 is MDHEN and CDR2 is SYDVKM.

V usage is TRBV6-5 and J usage is TRBJ2-1, with D perhaps TRBD1 or TRBD2 (5 bases each). Germline values: CDR1 MNHEY, CDR2 SVGAGI. The CDR3 contains 16 residues. The V and J ends lost 6 bases and 0 bases respectively, with 15 bases between them. The CDR3 sequence is CASRSQGEGSYNEQFF. The CDR3 DNA reads as TGTGCCAGCAGATCCCAGGGCGAGGGCTCCTACAATGAGCAGTTCTTC.

This clonotype showed up many times. The V gene is TRBV11-2, the J gene TRBJ2-5, with unresolved D. Germline loops: CDR1 SGHAT, CDR2 FQNNGV. Trimming shortened V by 2 bases and J by 3 bases, and 10 bases separated the two germline ends. The CDR3 loop spans 14 amino acids. Here the CDR3 DNA reads TGTGCCAGCAGCTTAATGGCCGCGGAAGAGACCCAGTACTTC. The encoded protein is CASSLMAAEETQYF.

This clonotype was observed many times. The genes are TRBV5-1 and TRBJ2-6, with unresolved D. V lost 4 bases to trimming and J lost 0 bases, with 11 bases between them. CDR1 and CDR2 from the germline V gene are SGHRS and YFSETQ. The CDR3 covers 16 residues. CDR3 region: CASSPGYASGANVLTF. The CDR3 region has the DNA TGCGCCAGCAGCCCCGGCTACGCCTCTGGGGCCAACGTCCTGACTTTC.

The chain links TRBV2 to TRBJ2-2, with D possibly matching TRBD2 (6 bases). V was shortened by 8 bases and J by 6 bases, with 13 bases between the two germline ends. The germline V gene encodes CDR1 SNHLY and CDR2 FYNNEI. This CDR3 is 13 amino acids long. For the CDR3, the DNA is TGTGCCAGCGATCCGAGGAGGGCCGGGGAGCTGTTTTTT. This encodes CASDPRRAGELFF.

This clonotype was counted a single time. The J gene is TRBJ1-1, the V gene TRBV18; D not certain. This CDR3 region has 14 residues. The ends were cut back, 4 bases at V and 3 bases at J, with 12 bases in the middle. The germline V gene has CDR1 KGHSH and CDR2 LQKENI. Written as DNA, the CDR3 is TGTGCCAGCTCACTGTCGACTGGTGACACTGAAGCTTTCTTT. Amino acid sequence: CASSLSTGDTEAFF.

Many counts were recorded for this clonotype. The chain couples TRBV11-1 to TRBJ1-1; D unresolved. CDR3 length equals 13 residues. The V gene's germline CDR1 is SGHAT and CDR2 FQDESV (reference sequence). V was trimmed by 4 bases and J by 3 bases, leaving 9 bases between them. CDR3 nucleotides: TGTGCCAGCAGCTCGGGAAGGCACACTGAAGCTTTCTTT. Encoded protein: CASSSGRHTEAFF.